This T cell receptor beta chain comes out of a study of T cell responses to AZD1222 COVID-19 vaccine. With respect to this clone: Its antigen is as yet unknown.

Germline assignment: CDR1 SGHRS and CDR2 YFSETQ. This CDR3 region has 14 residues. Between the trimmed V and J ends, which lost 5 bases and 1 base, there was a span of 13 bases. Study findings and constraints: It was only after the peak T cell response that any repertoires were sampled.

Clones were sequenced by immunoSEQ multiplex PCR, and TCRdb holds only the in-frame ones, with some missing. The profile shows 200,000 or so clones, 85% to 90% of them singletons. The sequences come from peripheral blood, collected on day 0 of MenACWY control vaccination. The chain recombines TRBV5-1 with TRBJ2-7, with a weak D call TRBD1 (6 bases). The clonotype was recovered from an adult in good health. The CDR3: CASRGQGLSYEQYF. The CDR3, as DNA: TGCGCCAGCAGAGGGCAGGGGTTGTCCTACGAGCAGTACTTC. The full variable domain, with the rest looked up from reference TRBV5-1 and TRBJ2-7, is KAGVTQTPRYLIKTRGQQVTLSCSPISGHRSVSWYQQTPGQGLQFLFEYFSETQRNKGNFPGRFSGRQFSNSRSEMNVSTLELGDSALYLCASRGQGLSYEQYFGPGTRLTVT.